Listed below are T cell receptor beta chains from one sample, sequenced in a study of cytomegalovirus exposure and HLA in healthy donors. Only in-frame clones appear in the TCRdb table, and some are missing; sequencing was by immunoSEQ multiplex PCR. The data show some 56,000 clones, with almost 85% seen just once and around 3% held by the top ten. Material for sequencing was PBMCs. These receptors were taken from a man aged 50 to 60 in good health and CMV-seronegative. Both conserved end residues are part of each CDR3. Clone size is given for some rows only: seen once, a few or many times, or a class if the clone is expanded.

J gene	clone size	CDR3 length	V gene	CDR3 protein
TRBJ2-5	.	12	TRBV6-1	CATLRGPETQYF
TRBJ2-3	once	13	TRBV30	CAYGQKSTDTQYF
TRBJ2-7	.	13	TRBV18	CASSPGGNYEQYF
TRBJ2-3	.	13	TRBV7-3	CASNYRVTDTQYF
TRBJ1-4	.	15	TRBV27	CASSFLRGRGEKLFF
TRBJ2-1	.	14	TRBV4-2	CASSQAGAHNEQFF
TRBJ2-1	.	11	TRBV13	CASSVSIEQFF
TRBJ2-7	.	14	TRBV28	CASRDRGREDEQYF
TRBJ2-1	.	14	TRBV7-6	CASSQQGSYDEQFF
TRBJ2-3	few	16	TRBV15	CATSRGTSGGADTQYF
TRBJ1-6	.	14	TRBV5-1	CASSEGPYNSPLHF
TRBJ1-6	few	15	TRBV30	CAWSGGRAYNSPLHF
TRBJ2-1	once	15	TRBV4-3	CASSYGTSGYNEQFF
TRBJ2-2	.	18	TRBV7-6	CASSLEPAVDSNTGELFF
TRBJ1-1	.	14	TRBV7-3	CASSLSQGASEAFF
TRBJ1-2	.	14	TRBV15	CATSRDQTAYGYTF
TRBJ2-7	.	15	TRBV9	CASSVGGGQNYEQYF
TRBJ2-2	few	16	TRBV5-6	CASSSSGGARTGELFF
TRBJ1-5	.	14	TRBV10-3	CAISESSGNQPQHF
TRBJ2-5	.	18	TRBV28	CASSSVDYLAGPGETQYF
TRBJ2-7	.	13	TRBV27	CASMRRGAYEQYF
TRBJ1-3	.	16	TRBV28	CASSLSFGGAGNTIYF
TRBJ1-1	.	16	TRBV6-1	CASSDLQGRLDTEAFF